A single sample gave rise to the 8 T cell receptor beta chains below, sequenced in a study of blood T cell repertoires in COVID-19. Clones were sequenced by immunoSEQ multiplex PCR, and TCRdb holds only the in-frame ones, with some missing. Of 150,000 to 200,000 clones listed, roughly 77% were seen once; the top ten hold roughly 12%. What was sequenced was peripheral blood. All receptors derive from a woman older than 75 with COVID-19, enrolled during active disease.

On this clone: Other DNA sequences of this sample code for an identical CDR3. J is TRBJ2-2 and V is TRBV5-1, with D perhaps matching TRBD2 (5 bases). This CDR3 comprises 15 residues. CDR1 SGHRS and CDR2 YFSETQ come from the germline V gene. V lost 0 bases, J lost 2 bases, and 8 bases lay in between. The CDR3 DNA reads as TGCGCCAGCAGCTTGGCTTCGGGAAACACCGGGGAGCTGTTTTTT. It encodes CASSLASGNTGELFF. The full variable domain, completed using reference TRBV5-1 and TRBJ2-2, is KAGVTQTPRYLIKTRGQQVTLSCSPISGHRSVSWYQQTPGQGLQFLFEYFSETQRNKGNFPGRFSGRQFSNSRSEMNVSTLELGDSALYLCASSLASGNTGELFFGEGSRLTVL.

The chain joins TRBV7-2 to TRBJ2-1; 8 bases map to TRBD2. CDR1 and CDR2 (germline): SGHTA, FQGNSA. J was trimmed by 5 bases and V by 6 bases; bases with no gene match: 9. This CDR3 comprises 15 residues. The CDR3: CASRRSGGRNNEQFF. The CDR3 DNA follows: TGTGCCAGCAGACGGTCGGGCGGGAGGAACAATGAGCAGTTCTTC.

The rearrangement joins TRBV5-1 to TRBJ2-2, with 10 bases lining up with TRBD1. The CDR3 loop spans 16 amino acids. Germline CDR1 SGHRS, CDR2 YFSETQ. Germline trimming cut 4 bases from V and 6 bases from J; bases unmatched to any gene: 9. The CDR3 loop reads CASSPLGTGVSGELFF. The CDR3 DNA reads TGCGCCAGCAGCCCCCTCGGGACAGGGGTTTCCGGGGAGCTGTTTTTT.

The V and J genes are TRBV19 and TRBJ2-5, with D perhaps TRBD1 (5 bases). Per the germline V gene, CDR1 is LNHDA and CDR2 is SQIVND (reference sequence). V was clipped by 7 bases and J by 1 base, with 7 bases between them. The length of the CDR3 is 12 residues. Written as DNA, the CDR3 is TGTGCCAGTAATGACAGCCAAGAGACCCAGTACTTC. It specifies CASNDSQETQYF.

The V and J genes are TRBV3-1 (or the pseudogene TRBV3-2) and TRBJ1-1, with TRBD1 matching 8 bases. This CDR3 contains 12 residues. Germline V gives CDR1 LGHDT, CDR2 YNNKEL (reference sequence). Unmatched junction bases numbered 6, after V lost 5 bases and J lost 10 bases. The DNA for the CDR3 is TGTGCCAGCAGCGAACAGGGGGTCGGAGCTTTCTTT. It translates to CASSEQGVGAFF.

The rearrangement joins TRBV7-9 to TRBJ2-3; 9 nucleotides agree with TRBD2. Germline values: CDR1 SEHNR, CDR2 FQNEAQ (reference sequence). The ends lost 4 bases at V and 5 bases at J; junction bases unmatched: 7. The CDR3 length is 15 residues. CDR3 nucleotide sequence: TGTGCCAGCAGCTCCGGGACTAGCTCTAGAGATACGCAGTATTTT. Translation: CASSSGTSSRDTQYF.

V and J are TRBV18 and TRBJ1-1; 10 bases match TRBD1. V lost 6 bases and J lost 3; bases outside the gene matches: 10. The germline V gene encodes CDR1 KGHSH and CDR2 LQKENI. This CDR3 is 16 amino acids long. The CDR3 sequence: CASSKWDRGWDTEAFF. In DNA, the CDR3 is TGTGCCAGCTCCAAATGGGACAGGGGTTGGGACACTGAAGCTTTCTTT.

The chain uses TRBV28 and TRBJ2-3; 11 bases align to TRBD2. This CDR3 has 16 amino acids. The ends lost 3 bases at V and 2 bases at J; junction bases unmatched: 4. Germline lookup yields CDR1 MDHEN and CDR2 SYDVKM. The CDR3 DNA follows: TGTGCCAGCAGTTTCTTGGGACTAGCGGTCACAGATACGCAGTATTTT. This codes for CASSFLGLAVTDTQYF.